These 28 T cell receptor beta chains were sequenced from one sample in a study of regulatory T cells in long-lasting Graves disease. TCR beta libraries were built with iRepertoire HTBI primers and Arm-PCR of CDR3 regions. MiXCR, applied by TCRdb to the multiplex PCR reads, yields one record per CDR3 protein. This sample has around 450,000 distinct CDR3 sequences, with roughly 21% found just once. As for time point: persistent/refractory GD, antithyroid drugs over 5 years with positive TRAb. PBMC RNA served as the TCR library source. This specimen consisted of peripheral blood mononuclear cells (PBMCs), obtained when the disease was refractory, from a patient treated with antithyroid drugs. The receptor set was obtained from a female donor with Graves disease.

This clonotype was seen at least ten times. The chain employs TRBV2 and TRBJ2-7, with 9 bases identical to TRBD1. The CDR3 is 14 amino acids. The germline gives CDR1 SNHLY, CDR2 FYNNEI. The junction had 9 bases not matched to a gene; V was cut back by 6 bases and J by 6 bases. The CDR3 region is CASSSDRGLGEQYF. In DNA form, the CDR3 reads TGTGCCAGCAGCTCGGACAGGGGACTTGGCGAGCAGTACTTC.

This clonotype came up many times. The CDR3 loop is CASSAGLARNLDYEQYF. The CDR3 DNA reads as TGTGCCAGCAGTGCCGGACTAGCGAGAAATCTCGACTACGAGCAGTACTTC. The chain is built from TRBV6-1 and TRBJ2-7, with 9 bases lining up with TRBD2. V lost 4 bases and J lost 3; bases outside the gene matches: 13. CDR1 is MNHNS and CDR2 is SASEGT in the germline V gene. CDR3 length: 17 residues.

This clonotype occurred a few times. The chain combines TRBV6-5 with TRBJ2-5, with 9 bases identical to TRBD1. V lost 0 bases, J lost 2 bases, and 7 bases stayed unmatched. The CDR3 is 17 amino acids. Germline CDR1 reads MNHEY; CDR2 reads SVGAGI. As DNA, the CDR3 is TGTGCCAGCAGTTACTCGTATACAGGGGGCCTTCAAGAGACCCAGTACTTC. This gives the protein CASSYSYTGGLQETQYF.

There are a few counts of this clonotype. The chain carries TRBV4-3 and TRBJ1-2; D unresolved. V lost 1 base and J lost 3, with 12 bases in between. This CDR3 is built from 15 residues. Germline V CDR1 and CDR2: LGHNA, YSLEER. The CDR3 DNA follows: TGCGCCAGCAGCCAAGGCTTCCGGGGAGACTATGGCTACACCTTC. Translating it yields CASSQGFRGDYGYTF.

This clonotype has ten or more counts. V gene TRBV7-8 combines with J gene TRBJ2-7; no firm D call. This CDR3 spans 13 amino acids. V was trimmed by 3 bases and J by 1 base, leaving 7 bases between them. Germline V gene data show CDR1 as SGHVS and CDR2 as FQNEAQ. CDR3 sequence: CASSFAPSYEQYF. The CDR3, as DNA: TGTGCCAGCAGCTTTGCGCCTTCCTACGAGCAGTACTTC.

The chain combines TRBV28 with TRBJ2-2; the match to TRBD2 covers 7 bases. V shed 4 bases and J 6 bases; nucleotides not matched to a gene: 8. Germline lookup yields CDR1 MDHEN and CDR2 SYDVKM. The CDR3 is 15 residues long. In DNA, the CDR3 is TGTGCCAGCAGTTGGGGGGGGGGGGTCGCCGGGGAGCTGTTTTTT. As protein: CASSWGGGVAGELFF. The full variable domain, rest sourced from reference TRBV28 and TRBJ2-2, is DVKVTQSSRYLVKRTGEKVFLECVQDMDHENMFWYRQDPGLGLRLIYFSYDVKMKEKGDIPEGYSVSREKKERFSLILESASTNQTSMYLCASSWGGGVAGELFFGEGSRLTVL.

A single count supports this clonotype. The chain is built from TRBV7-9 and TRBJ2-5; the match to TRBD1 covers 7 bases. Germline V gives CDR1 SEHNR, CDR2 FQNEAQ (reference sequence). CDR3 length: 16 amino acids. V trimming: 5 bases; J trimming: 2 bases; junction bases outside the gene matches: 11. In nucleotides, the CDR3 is TGTGCCAGCAGCCGGCGGACAGGACCATCACAAGAGACCCAGTACTTC. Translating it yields CASSRRTGPSQETQYF.

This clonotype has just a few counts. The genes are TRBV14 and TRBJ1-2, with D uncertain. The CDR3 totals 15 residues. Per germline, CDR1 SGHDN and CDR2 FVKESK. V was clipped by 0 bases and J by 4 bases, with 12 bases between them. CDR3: CASSQDADPLYGYTF. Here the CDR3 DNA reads TGTGCCAGCAGCCAAGATGCGGACCCCCTCTATGGCTACACCTTC.

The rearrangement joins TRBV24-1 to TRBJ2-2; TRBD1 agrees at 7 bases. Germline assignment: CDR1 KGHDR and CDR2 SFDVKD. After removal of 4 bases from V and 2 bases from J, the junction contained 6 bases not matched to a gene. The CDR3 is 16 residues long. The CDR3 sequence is CATSDKDRTNTGELFF. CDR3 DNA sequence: TGTGCCACCAGTGACAAGGACAGGACTAACACCGGGGAGCTGTTTTTT.

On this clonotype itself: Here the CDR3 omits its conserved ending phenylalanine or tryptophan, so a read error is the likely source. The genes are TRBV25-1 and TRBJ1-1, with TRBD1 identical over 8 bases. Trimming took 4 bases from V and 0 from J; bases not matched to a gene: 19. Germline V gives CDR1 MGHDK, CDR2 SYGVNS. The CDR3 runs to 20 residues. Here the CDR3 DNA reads TGTGCCAGCAGTGCCCGGGACAGGTCTATTTTACCTCATATGAACACTGAAGCTTTCTCT. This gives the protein CASSARDRSILPHMNTEAFS.

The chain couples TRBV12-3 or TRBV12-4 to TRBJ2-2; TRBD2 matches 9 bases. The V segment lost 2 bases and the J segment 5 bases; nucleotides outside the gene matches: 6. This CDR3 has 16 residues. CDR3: CASSLRLAGDTGELFF. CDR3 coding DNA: TGTGCCAGCAGTTTACGGTTAGCGGGAGATACCGGGGAGCTGTTTTTT.

CDR3 DNA sequence: TGCGCCAGCAGCTTGCAGACTAGCGGAGGGCCCCTGACCTTTTCGCAAGAGACCCAGTACTTC. Encoded protein: CASSLQTSGGPLTFSQETQYF. The chain is built from TRBV5-1 and TRBJ2-5; 9 nucleotides agree with TRBD2. This CDR3 region has 21 residues. With 1 base clipped from V and 2 bases from J, the junction kept 21 bases outside the gene matches. Germline assignment: CDR1 SGHRS and CDR2 YFSETQ.

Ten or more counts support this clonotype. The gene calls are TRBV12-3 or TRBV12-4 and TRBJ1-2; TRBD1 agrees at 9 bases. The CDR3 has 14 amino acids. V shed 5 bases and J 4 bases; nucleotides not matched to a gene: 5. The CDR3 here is CASSLQTGGYGYTF. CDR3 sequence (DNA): TGTGCCAGCAGTCTACAGACAGGGGGCTATGGCTACACCTTC.

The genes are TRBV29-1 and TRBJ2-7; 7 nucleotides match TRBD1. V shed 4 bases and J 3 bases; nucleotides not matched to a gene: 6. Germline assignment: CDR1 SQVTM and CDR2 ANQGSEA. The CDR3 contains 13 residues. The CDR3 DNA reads TGCAGCGTTGGTGGACAGGCTCGCTACGAGCAGTACTTC. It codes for CSVGGQARYEQYF.

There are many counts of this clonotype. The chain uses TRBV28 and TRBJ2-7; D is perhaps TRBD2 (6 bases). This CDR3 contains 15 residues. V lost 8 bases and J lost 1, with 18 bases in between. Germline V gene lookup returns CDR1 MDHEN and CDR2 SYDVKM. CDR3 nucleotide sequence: TGTGCCAGCGGGGGGTTGGGCACAGCGTCCTACGAGCAGTACTTC. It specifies CASGGLGTASYEQYF.

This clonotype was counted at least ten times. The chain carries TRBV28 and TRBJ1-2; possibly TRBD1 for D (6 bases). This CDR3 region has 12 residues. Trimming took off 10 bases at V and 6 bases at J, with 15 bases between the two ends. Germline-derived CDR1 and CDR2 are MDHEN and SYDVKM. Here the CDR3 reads CATSREGDGYTF. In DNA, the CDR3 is TGTGCCACGTCCAGGGAGGGGGATGGCTACACCTTC.

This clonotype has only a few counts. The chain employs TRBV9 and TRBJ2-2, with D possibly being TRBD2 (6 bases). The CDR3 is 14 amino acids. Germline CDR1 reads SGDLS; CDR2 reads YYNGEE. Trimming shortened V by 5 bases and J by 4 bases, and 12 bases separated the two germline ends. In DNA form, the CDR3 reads TGTGCCAGCAGAGCGGGTCCGGGCACCGGGGAGCTGTTTTTT. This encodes CASRAGPGTGELFF.

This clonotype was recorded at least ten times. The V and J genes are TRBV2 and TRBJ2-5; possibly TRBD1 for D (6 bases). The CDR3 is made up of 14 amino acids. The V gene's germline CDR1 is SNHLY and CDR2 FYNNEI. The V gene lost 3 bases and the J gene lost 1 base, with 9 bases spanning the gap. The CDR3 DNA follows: TGTGCCAGCAGTGACAGGGGCCTCCAAGAGACCCAGTACTTC. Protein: CASSDRGLQETQYF.

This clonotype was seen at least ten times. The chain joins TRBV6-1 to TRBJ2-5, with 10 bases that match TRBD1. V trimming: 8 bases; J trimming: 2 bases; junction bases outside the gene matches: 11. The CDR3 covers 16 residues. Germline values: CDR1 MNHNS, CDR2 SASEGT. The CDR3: CASLVTGQGVQETQYF. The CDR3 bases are TGTGCCAGCCTGGTGACTGGACAGGGGGTACAAGAGACCCAGTACTTC.

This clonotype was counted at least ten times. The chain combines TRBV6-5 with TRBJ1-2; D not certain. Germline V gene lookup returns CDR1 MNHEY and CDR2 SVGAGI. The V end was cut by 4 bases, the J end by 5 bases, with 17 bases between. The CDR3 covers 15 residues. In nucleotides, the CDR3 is TGTGCCAGCAGTTTGGGCCAGGCAGTTGAGTATGGCTACACCTTC. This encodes CASSLGQAVEYGYTF.

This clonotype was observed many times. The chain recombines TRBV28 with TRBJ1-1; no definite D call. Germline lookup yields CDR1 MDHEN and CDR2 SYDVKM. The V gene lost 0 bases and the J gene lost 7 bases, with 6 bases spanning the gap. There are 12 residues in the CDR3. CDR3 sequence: CASSLWRDEAFF. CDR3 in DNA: TGTGCCAGCAGTTTATGGAGGGATGAAGCTTTCTTT.

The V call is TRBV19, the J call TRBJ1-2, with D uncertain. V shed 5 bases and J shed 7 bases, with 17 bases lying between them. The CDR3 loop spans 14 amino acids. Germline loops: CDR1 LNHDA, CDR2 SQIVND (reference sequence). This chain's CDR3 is CASSPGPLRGGYTF. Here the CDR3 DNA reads TGTGCCAGTAGTCCCGGGCCTTTGCGTGGTGGCTACACCTTC.

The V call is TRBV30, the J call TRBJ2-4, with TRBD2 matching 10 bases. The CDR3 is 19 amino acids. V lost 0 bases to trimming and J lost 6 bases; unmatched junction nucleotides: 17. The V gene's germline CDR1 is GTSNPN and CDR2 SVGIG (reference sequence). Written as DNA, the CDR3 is TGTGCCTGGAGTGTACGGATAAATGGGCTAGCGGGAGTGGGAAACATTCAGTACTTC. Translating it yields CAWSVRINGLAGVGNIQYF. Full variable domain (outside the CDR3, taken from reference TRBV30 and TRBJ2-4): SQTIHQWPATLVQPVGSPLSLECTVEGTSNPNLYWYRQAAGRGLQLLFYSVGIGQISSEVPQNLSASRPQDRQFILSSKKLLLSDSGFYLCAWSVRINGLAGVGNIQYFGAGTRLSVL.

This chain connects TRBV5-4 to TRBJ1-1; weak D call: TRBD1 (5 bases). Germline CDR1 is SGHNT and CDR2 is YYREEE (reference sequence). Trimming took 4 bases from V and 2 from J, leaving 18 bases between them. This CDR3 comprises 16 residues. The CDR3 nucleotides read TGTGCCAGCAGCCTAGGCCCCGGGGACTTTAACACTGAAGCTTTCTTT. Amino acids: CASSLGPGDFNTEAFF.

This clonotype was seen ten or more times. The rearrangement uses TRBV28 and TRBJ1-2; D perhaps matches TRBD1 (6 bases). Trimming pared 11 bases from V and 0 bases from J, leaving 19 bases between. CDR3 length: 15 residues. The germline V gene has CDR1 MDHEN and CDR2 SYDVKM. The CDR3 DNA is TGTGCCTTCGGGGGCTCAGCGTCAGCTAACTATGGCTACACCTTC. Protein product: CAFGGSASANYGYTF.

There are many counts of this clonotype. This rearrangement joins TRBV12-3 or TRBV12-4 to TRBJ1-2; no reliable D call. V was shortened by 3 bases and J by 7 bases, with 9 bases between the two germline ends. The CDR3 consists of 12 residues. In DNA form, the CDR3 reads TGTGCCAGCAGTTTGGCGGGGTCTGGCTACACCTTC. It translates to CASSLAGSGYTF.

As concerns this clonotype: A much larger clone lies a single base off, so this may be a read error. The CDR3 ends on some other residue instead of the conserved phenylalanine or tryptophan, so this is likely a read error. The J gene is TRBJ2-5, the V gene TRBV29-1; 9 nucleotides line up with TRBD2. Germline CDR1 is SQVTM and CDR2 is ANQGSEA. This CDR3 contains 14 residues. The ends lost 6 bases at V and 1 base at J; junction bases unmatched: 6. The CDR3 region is CSVWTSAIQETQYS. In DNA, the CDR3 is TGCAGCGTATGGACTAGCGCGATCCAAGAGACCCAGTACTCC.

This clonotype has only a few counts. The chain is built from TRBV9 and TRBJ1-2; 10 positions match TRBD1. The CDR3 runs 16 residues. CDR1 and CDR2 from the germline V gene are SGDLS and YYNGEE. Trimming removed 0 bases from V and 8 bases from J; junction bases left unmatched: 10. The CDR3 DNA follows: TGTGCCAGCAGCGTAGATCCTCAGGGGACAGGGGAGGGCTACACCTTC. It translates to CASSVDPQGTGEGYTF.